These 15 T cell receptor beta chains were all obtained from the same sample, sequenced in a study of CD8+ T cells in alopecia areata. Sequencing relied on a cDNA template that was reverse transcribed from extracted RNA. Sequenced by immunoSEQ multiplex PCR; TCRdb stores in-frame clones only, minus some. The sample is made up of approximately 2,100 clones, none counted only once. Time point reported: mouse skin 3 weeks after grafting. The input for sequencing was skin, taken at week 3. All receptors derive from a C3H/HeJ mouse with alopecia areata. For this strain, the MHC haplotype corresponds to H2-k.

Ten or more counts support this clone. The listed genes are named as in mouse. The missing CDR3 end, 4 residues past where the read stops, is filled in from the germline J gene. This chain joins TRBV13-2 and TRBJ2-2; D perhaps matches TRBD1 (5 bases). Germline lookup yields CDR1 NNHNN and CDR2 SYGAGS (reference sequence). Trimming took off 2 bases at V and 0 bases at J, with 8 bases between the two ends. The CDR3 extends over 15 amino acids. The DNA read from the CDR3 is TGTGCCAGCGGTGAAGGAGGGGCAAACACCGGG. It yields the protein CASGEGGANTG. The entire CDR3 is CASGEGGANTGQLYF.

By share, this clone ranks as medium-sized. Germline and genes: mouse. The DNA ends 4 residues before the CDR3 does, and the rest of the CDR3 is filled in from the germline J gene. The chain employs TRBV13-1 and TRBJ1-2; 11 bases map to TRBD1. In germline, CDR1 is NSHNY, CDR2 SYGAGN. This CDR3 region has 14 residues. V was pared by 5 bases and J by 3 bases, with 3 bases of the junction left unmatched. CDR3 protein: CASRPGQGDSDYTF. The covered CDR3 bases are TGTGCCAGCAGGCCGGGACAGGGGGACTCC.

This clone showed up many times. Genes and germline are mouse. The missing CDR3 end, 4 residues past where the read stops, is filled in from the germline J gene. The genes are TRBV13-2 and TRBJ2-5; tentative D call: TRBD2 (6 bases). The V gene lost 3 bases and the J gene lost 3 bases, with 8 bases spanning the gap. CDR1 NNHNN and CDR2 SYGAGS come from the germline V gene (reference sequence). The CDR3 is 13 residues long. CDR3 residues: CASGAGLQDTQYF. CDR3 DNA (partial): TGTGCCAGCGGTGCGGGACTTCAAGAC.

This clone has at least ten counts. All gene names here are mouse names. The read terminates 4 residues ahead of where the CDR3 ends, so the germline J gene completes it. This sequence joins TRBV13-1 and TRBJ2-7; D may be TRBD1 (6 bases). This CDR3 has 12 amino acids. Germline V lookup: CDR1 NSHNY, CDR2 SYGAGN. V lost 5 bases to trimming and J lost 3 bases, with 9 bases between them. Incomplete CDR3 DNA: TGTGCCAGCAGGCGGGACAACTAT. It is translated as CASRRDNY. The whole CDR3 region reads CASRRDNYEQYF.

This clone showed up many times. Gene and germline names: mouse. From the germline J gene comes the end of the CDR3, since the read stops 4 residues before it. V usage is TRBV29 and J usage is TRBJ2-1; TRBD2 agrees at 11 bases. The CDR3 consists of 14 residues. Germline CDR1 reads MSHET; CDR2 reads SYDVDS. The sequenced part of the CDR3 DNA is TGTGCTAGCAGACTGGGGGGGCGTGGGGCT. Amino acid sequence: CASRLGGRGA. The full CDR3 reads CASRLGGRGAEQFF. Drawing the rest from reference TRBV29 and TRBJ2-1, the complete variable domain is DMKVTQMPRYLIKRMGENVLLECGQDMSHETMYWYRQDPGLGLQLIYISYDVDSNSEGDIPKGYRVSRKKREHFSLILDSAKTNQTSVYFCASRLGGRGAEQFFGPGTRLTVL.

This clone was observed at least ten times. Mouse names are used for the genes. Sequencing ends 4 residues short of the CDR3 end; the germline J gene provides the rest. The chain uses TRBV5 and TRBJ2-5; 9 positions match TRBD1. Germline CDR1 reads LGHNA; CDR2 reads YNLKQL (reference sequence). This CDR3 has 14 residues. CDR3 residues: CASSKQGAPDTQYF. Partial CDR3 DNA: TGTGCCAGCAGTAAACAGGGGGCGCCGGAC.

As for this clone: Genes here carry mouse names. The CDR3 bases that were read are TGTGCCAGCGGTGATGCGTTGGTTAGTGCAGAA. Encoded protein: CASGDALVSAE. The CDR3 in its entirety is CASGDALVSAETLYF. The rearrangement joins TRBV13-2 to TRBJ2-3; no definite D call. With the read ending 4 residues before the CDR3 end, the germline J gene is used to fill in that end. Germline assignment: CDR1 NNHNN and CDR2 SYGAGS (reference sequence). V was cut by 0 bases and J by 0 bases, with 8 bases left in between. CDR3 length: 15 amino acids.

This clone is labeled as medium-sized (0.01 to 0.1%). Each gene name is a mouse one. The CDR3 bases that were read are TGTGCCAGCTCTCTTGCCGGGACTAGTGCAGAA. It is translated as CASSLAGTSAE. Given in full, the CDR3 is CASSLAGTSAETLYF. The chain couples TRBV12-1 to TRBJ2-3; tentative D call: TRBD2 (6 bases). The sequence runs out 4 residues before the end of the CDR3; the remainder is reconstructed from the germline J gene. V was cut by 1 base and J by 0 bases, with 10 bases left in between. This CDR3 has 15 amino acids. Germline V gene lookup returns CDR1 SGHSN and CDR2 HYEKVE.

This clone occurred many times. The genes and germline here are from mouse. The sequenced fragment ends 4 residues before the CDR3 boundary, so the rest is inferred from the germline J gene. J is TRBJ2-1 and V is TRBV31, with 10 bases aligning to TRBD2. The germline V gene has CDR1 GKSSPN and CDR2 SITVG. V was clipped by 5 bases and J by 5 bases; unmatched bases: 3. The CDR3 is 13 amino acids. This CDR3 reads CAWDWGVHAEQFF. The CDR3 DNA, read in part, is TGTGCCTGGGACTGGGGGGTACATGCT.

This clone is large within its sample. Gene and germline names: mouse. The read finishes 4 residues shy of the CDR3 end, and the germline J gene is used to complete it. The chain has TRBV19 and TRBJ2-3, with 12 bases that match TRBD2. Germline CDR1 is FNHDT and CDR2 is SITEND (reference sequence). The ends lost 3 bases at V and 3 bases at J; junction bases unmatched: 2. The CDR3 spans 15 residues. CDR3 region: CASSRLGGPAETLYF. The CDR3 bases that were read are TGTGCCAGCAGTAGACTGGGGGGGCCCGCAGAA.

This clone was seen more than once but under ten times. Gene and germline names: mouse. Coverage ceases 4 residues before the CDR3 finishes, and the germline J gene fills in the end. The chain combines TRBV13-2 with TRBJ1-2; D possibly corresponds to TRBD1 (5 bases). CDR1 and CDR2 from the germline V gene are NNHNN and SYGAGS (reference sequence). V was pared by 2 bases and J by 4 bases, with 6 bases between. CDR3 length equals 12 residues. CDR3 DNA, as far as it was read: TGTGCCAGCGGTGAGAGGGGCTCC. Its protein is CASGERGS. The complete CDR3 sequence is CASGERGSDYTF.

This clone is categorized as medium-sized. Mouse names are used for the genes. The missing CDR3 end, 4 residues past where the read stops, is filled in from the germline J gene. The rearrangement links TRBV1 to TRBJ1-1; 8 nucleotides match TRBD1. Germline assignment: CDR1 NSQYPW and CDR2 LRSPGD (reference sequence). CDR3 size: 15 residues. V lost 1 base, J lost 4 bases, and 5 bases stayed unmatched. This CDR3 reads CTCSAGTGTGTEVFF. CDR3 DNA (partial): TGCACCTGCAGTGCAGGGACAGGGACGGGCACA.

This clone showed up many times. Each gene name is a mouse one. CDR3 residues: CASSHRDWGLYAEQFF. Incomplete CDR3 DNA: TGTGCCAGCAGCCATCGGGACTGGGGGCTCTATGCT. The chain couples TRBV5 to TRBJ2-1; 11 bases agree with TRBD2. The read finishes 4 residues shy of the CDR3 end, and the germline J gene is used to complete it. The junction had 4 bases not matched to a gene; V was cut back by 3 bases and J by 3 bases. Germline loops: CDR1 LGHNA, CDR2 YNLKQL (reference sequence). The CDR3 loop spans 16 amino acids.

By share, this clone ranks as medium-sized. The germline and genes are mouse ones. The CDR3 end is not reached by the read, which stops 4 residues before it; the germline J gene fills it in. This chain connects TRBV19 to TRBJ2-1, with 8 bases matching TRBD1. The junction had 8 bases not matched to a gene; V was cut back by 7 bases and J by 5 bases. Germline CDR1 is FNHDT and CDR2 is SITEND (reference sequence). The CDR3 loop spans 14 amino acids. The CDR3 sequence is CASPHRDRNAEQFF. Partial CDR3 DNA: TGTGCCAGCCCTCACCGGGACAGGAATGCT. Using reference TRBV19 and TRBJ2-1 for the parts outside the CDR3, the full variable domain is GGIITQTPKFLIGQEGQKLTLKCQQNFNHDTMYWYRQDSGKGLRLIYYSITENDLQKGDLSEGYDASREKKSSFSLTVTSAQKNEMAVFLCASPHRDRNAEQFFGPGTRLTVL.

Ten or more counts support this clone. Any gene name here is a mouse gene name. The read stops 3 residues short of the end of the CDR3; the missing end is completed from the germline J gene. This rearrangement joins TRBV13-1 to TRBJ1-6, with D possibly being TRBD1 (6 bases). TRBJ1-6 falls under the ORF class, with uncertain function. This CDR3 is 13 amino acids long. Germline assignment: CDR1 NSHNY and CDR2 SYGAGN. Trimming pared 3 bases from V and 6 bases from J, leaving 7 bases between. The CDR3 is CASSGDTNSPLYF. The CDR3 bases that were read are TGTGCCAGCAGTGGGGACACTAATTCGCCC.